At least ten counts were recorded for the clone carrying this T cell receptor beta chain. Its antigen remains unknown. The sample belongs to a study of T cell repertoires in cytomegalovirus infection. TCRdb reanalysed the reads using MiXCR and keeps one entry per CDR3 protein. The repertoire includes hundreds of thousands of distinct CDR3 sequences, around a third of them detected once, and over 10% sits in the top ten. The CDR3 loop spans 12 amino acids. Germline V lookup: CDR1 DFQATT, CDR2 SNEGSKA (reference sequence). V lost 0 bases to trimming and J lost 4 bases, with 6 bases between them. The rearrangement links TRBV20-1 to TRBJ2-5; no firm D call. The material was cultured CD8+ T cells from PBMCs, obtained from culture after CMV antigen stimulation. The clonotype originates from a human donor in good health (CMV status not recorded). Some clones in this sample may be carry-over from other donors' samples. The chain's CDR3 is CSARERGETQYF. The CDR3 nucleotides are TGCAGTGCTAGAGAACGAGGAGAGACCCAGTACTTC.